These T cell receptor beta chains were read from a single sample in a study of cytomegalovirus exposure and HLA in healthy donors. Produced via immunoSEQ multiplex PCR; TCRdb's table is partial and in-frame only. The sample records about 59,000 clones, 65% to 75% being singletons. Sequences were obtained from PBMCs. The receptors derive from a man aged 25-40 years in good health and CMV-seropositive. Both conserved end residues are part of each CDR3. D genes are given only for firm matches. The size field is filled for only some rows; it gives once, few, many or a size class.

>TRBD1|-|TRBJ2-1|TRBV19
TGTGCCAGTAGTCCGCGGACAGGAACAAGCGTGTTCTTC
CASSPRTGTSVFF
>-|-|TRBJ2-5|TRBV10-2
TGCGCCAGCAGTGTTGCGTCCCATTTGGAGACCCAGTACTTC
CASSVASHLETQYF
>TRBD2|-|TRBJ2-1|TRBV28
TGTGCCAGCAGGTCCGGGGCGGGGGGGCCCCATGAGCAGTTCTTC
CASRSGAGGPHEQFF
>TRBD2|-|TRBJ2-3|TRBV10-3
TGTGCCATCAGTGACCCCGGGACTAGCGGGGGTACCACAGATACGCAGTATTTT
CAISDPGTSGGTTDTQYF
>-|-|TRBJ1-6|TRBV7-6
TGTGCCAGCAGCCCGCCGGGACGGGGGATTTCACCCCTCCACTTT
CASSPPGRGISPLHF
>TRBD1|-|TRBJ2-5|TRBV19
TGTGCCAGCGCCACAGGGGGAGGAGGGGAGACCCAGTACTTC
CASATGGGGETQYF
>-|-|TRBJ1-2|TRBV2
TGTGCCAGCAGTGAAAATGAACAGAACTATGGCTACACCTTC
CASSENEQNYGYTF
>-|few|TRBJ2-7|TRBV7-6
TGTGCCAGTTCGACAGGTGGAACCTACGAGCAGTACTTC
CASSTGGTYEQYF
>-|-|TRBJ1-2|TRBV28
TGTGCCAGCGCAGGGGTTAACTATGGCTACACCTTC
CASAGVNYGYTF
>-|-|TRBJ1-5|TRBV28
TGTGCCAGCAGTATCCAGTTGGGCGCGGGGCAGCCCCAGCATTTT
CASSIQLGAGQPQHF
>TRBD1|-|TRBJ1-1|TRBV9
TGTGCCAGCAGCGTAGAGGAGTGGACAGGGACCACTGAAGCTTTCTTT
CASSVEEWTGTTEAFF
>TRBD1|few|TRBJ2-7|TRBV5-4
TGTGCCAGCAGCCCCATGGCCCGAGACAGGGGTTACGAGCAGTACTTC
CASSPMARDRGYEQYF
>TRBD2|-|TRBJ2-2|TRBV5-4
TGTGCCAGCAGCTTGACCTGGACTAGTATCTCGGGGGAGCTGTTTTTT
CASSLTWTSISGELFF
>TRBD2|once|TRBJ2-1|TRBV5-4
TGTGCCAGCAGCTTGGGGGTTAGCGGGGGGCCGAGCAATGAGCAGTTCTTC
CASSLGVSGGPSNEQFF
>-|-|TRBJ1-5|TRBV30
TGTGCCTGGGGCTACCCGGGGAGGGTCGGACAGCCCCAGCATTTT
CAWGYPGRVGQPQHF
>TRBD1|-|TRBJ2-7|TRBV19
TGTGCCAGTAGTACCCCGGGACAGGGATTCCACGAGCAGTACTTC
CASSTPGQGFHEQYF
>-|-|TRBJ1-2|TRBV4-3
TGCGCCAGCAGCCAAGGGACAGAGCATGGCTACACCTTC
CASSQGTEHGYTF
>-|-|TRBJ1-3|TRBV19
TGTGCCAGTAGTATAGATCGTGGAAGAGGCTCTGGAAACACCATATATTTT
CASSIDRGRGSGNTIYF
>TRBD1|few|TRBJ2-7|TRBV7-6
TGTGCCAGCAGCCCGGACAGGGGACCCGAGCAGTACTTC
CASSPDRGPEQYF
>TRBD1|-|TRBJ2-2|TRBV7-2
TGTGCCAGCAGCTCTAAAGGGGGCACGAACACCGGGGAGCTGTTTTTT
CASSSKGGTNTGELFF
>-|-|TRBJ1-2|TRBV5-4
TGTGCCAGCAGCTTGGGCGGCAATAACTATGGCTACACCTTC
CASSLGGNNYGYTF
>TRBD1|few|TRBJ1-3|TRBV4-1
TGCGCCAGCAGCCAAGATTTGACAGGGATGCCGAACACCATATATTTT
CASSQDLTGMPNTIYF
>-|-|TRBJ1-3|TRBV20-1
TGCAGTGCGTACAGGGTAAACACCATATATTTT
CSAYRVNTIYF
>-|-|TRBJ2-5|TRBV4-2
TGTGCCAGCAGCCAGGGGGCGGGGGACCAAGAGACCCAGTACTTC
CASSQGAGDQETQYF
>TRBD2|-|TRBJ2-3|TRBV4-3
TGCGCCAGCAGCCAAAATGAGCGGGGGAGCACAGATACGCAGTATTTT
CASSQNERGSTDTQYF
>-|-|TRBJ1-1|TRBV19
TGTGCCAGTAGTACCACCACAGGGACTGAAGCTTTCTTT
CASSTTTGTEAFF
>TRBD1|once|TRBJ2-4|TRBV4-1
TGCGCCAGCAGCCAAGCAGCACAGGGGACGGATGCCAAAAACATTCAGTACTTC
CASSQAAQGTDAKNIQYF
>-|-|TRBJ1-3|TRBV10-3
TGTGCCATCACCGAGCGGGGCGCGGAAAACACCATATATTTT
CAITERGAENTIYF
>-|-|TRBJ1-3|TRBV6-5
TGTGCCAGCAGTGCGGACATTTTCTCTGGAAACACCATATATTTT
CASSADIFSGNTIYF
>-|few|TRBJ2-5|TRBV29-1
TGCAGCGTTGAACGGGCGGGTTTTCAAGAGACCCAGTACTTC
CSVERAGFQETQYF
>TRBD1|-|TRBJ2-1|TRBV15
TGTGCCACCAGCGGTCACAGGGGCAATGAGCAGTTCTTC
CATSGHRGNEQFF
>-|-|TRBJ1-6|TRBV13
TGTGCCAGCAGCGGTCCGGGTTCACCCCTCCACTTT
CASSGPGSPLHF
>TRBD2|-|TRBJ2-3|TRBV4-2
TGTGCCAGCAGCCAAGACGCTAGCGGGGACCCAGATACGCAGTATTTT
CASSQDASGDPDTQYF
>-|few|TRBJ1-1|TRBV7-9
TGTGCCAGCAGCAAGGACACAGGGCTATTCACTGAAGCTTTCTTT
CASSKDTGLFTEAFF
>-|-|TRBJ1-2|TRBV28
TGTGCCAGCAGTTTGGGCAGGGGAGACTATGGCTACACCTTC
CASSLGRGDYGYTF
>-|few|TRBJ1-1|TRBV5-8
TGTGCCAGCAGCCGGACAGCTTTAAACACTGAAGCTTTCTTT
CASSRTALNTEAFF
>TRBD1|-|TRBJ2-3|TRBV7-3
TGTGCCAGCAGCTTCGATTCAGGGGGAACAGATACGCAGTATTTT
CASSFDSGGTDTQYF
>-|-|TRBJ1-4|TRBV28
TGTGCCAGCAGTTTGTCGACAGCGAGAAAGGGGCTGTTTTTT
CASSLSTARKGLFF
>-|-|TRBJ2-2|TRBV28
TGTGCCAGCAGTTTGGGGCTTGCCGGGGAGCTGTTTTTT
CASSLGLAGELFF
>-|-|TRBJ2-1|TRBV13
TGTGCCAGCAGCTTAGACGGCGGGGCGTCCTACAATGAGCAGTTCTTC
CASSLDGGASYNEQFF
>-|once|TRBJ2-1|TRBV7-9
TGTGCCAGCAACTCCCAAACGGACTTCTACAATGAGCAGTTCTTC
CASNSQTDFYNEQFF
>TRBD1|-|TRBJ1-4|TRBV4-1
TGCGCCAGCAGCCAACCGGGGGGACAGGGCGATGAAAAACTGTTTTTT
CASSQPGGQGDEKLFF
>TRBD1|few|TRBJ2-7|TRBV30
TGTGCCTGGAGACCGACAGGGGTGAGGGAGCAGTACTTC
CAWRPTGVREQYF
>-|-|TRBJ1-4|TRBV9
TGTGCCAGCAGCCAGGGGTCTGGTGAAAAACTGTTTTTT
CASSQGSGEKLFF
>TRBD1|-|TRBJ2-7|TRBV6-5
TGTGCCAGCAATGCCCAGGGACAGGGGGCGCGGGAGCAGTACTTC
CASNAQGQGAREQYF
>-|-|TRBJ1-6|TRBV5-4
TGTGCCAGCAGCTTGGAATGGACAAATTCACCCCTCCACTTT
CASSLEWTNSPLHF
>-|-|TRBJ2-1|TRBV4-3
TGCGCCAGCAGCCAAGATCCCCTCGGGAGCTCCTACAATGAGCAGTTCTTC
CASSQDPLGSSYNEQFF
>-|-|TRBJ1-1|TRBV25-1
TGTGCCAGCAGTGATCCGGCGGGAATCTCAGAAGCTTTCTTT
CASSDPAGISEAFF
>TRBD1|-|TRBJ2-2|TRBV18
TGTGCCAGCTCACCTGGGACAGGGATACCCGGGGAGCTGTTTTTT
CASSPGTGIPGELFF
>-|-|TRBJ2-7|TRBV7-3
TGTGCCAGCAGCCAACAGGGATCCAACGAGCAGTACTTC
CASSQQGSNEQYF
>-|-|TRBJ1-1|TRBV4-2
TGTGCCAGTACCCGGGAGGAAAATCGTGAAGCTTTCTTT
CASTREENREAFF
>-|-|TRBJ1-6|TRBV5-1
TGCGCCAGCAGCTCGGGACACCCTTCCGATTCGCCCCTCCACTTT
CASSSGHPSDSPLHF